This T cell receptor beta chain was recorded in a study of Ad26.COV2.S vaccination and SARS-CoV-2 variants. Study details: The donor participated in the COV1001 trial, in its Ad26.COV2.S arm. By the intramuscular route, Ad26.COV2.S was given once, or twice 56 days apart.

The treatment denotes: over 15 received Ad26.COV2.S at low or high dose, single or two shots; 5 received placebo; per-sample allocation not given. Following the first vaccine or placebo injection, samples were taken on day 63. Profiled with immunoSEQ multiplex PCR; TCRdb holds only in-frame clones, not every one. The sample has approximately 360,000 clones, 83% seen once. General study findings and limits: Assessments of TCR breadth and depth may have underestimated the total T cell responses.

As for this clone: Its target is unknown.

With 4 bases removed from V and 4 bases from J, the gap between germline ends came to 10 bases. Germline loops: CDR1 LNHNV, CDR2 YYDKDF (reference sequence). The CDR3 loop spans 13 amino acids. The sample here was peripheral blood, taken in a trial of Ad26.COV2.S vaccine versus placebo. This receptor was identified in a person between 18 and 65 years old who received the Ad26.COV2.S COVID-19 vaccine or a placebo. V usage is TRBV15 and J usage is TRBJ1-1; maybe TRBD1 (5 bases). The DNA of the CDR3 is TGTGCCACCAGCATTGGTGGGGGCACTGAAGCTTTCTTT. This encodes CATSIGGGTEAFF.